The 27 T cell receptor beta chains given below trace back to one sample, sequenced in a study of neoadjuvant nivolumab and ipilimumab in lung cancer. Clones were read by immunoSEQ multiplex PCR, and TCRdb kept only the in-frame ones, dropping some. The sample shows 40,000 or so clones, 80% to 90% of them seen only once. Sequencing used peripheral blood, obtained before neoadjuvant nivolumab, alone or with ipilimumab. Every receptor here comes from an adult with non-small cell lung cancer.

The chain employs TRBV16 and TRBJ2-7; D call uncertain. Trimming took off 4 bases at V and 0 bases at J, with 13 bases between the two ends. This CDR3 has 15 amino acids. In germline, CDR1 is KGHSY, CDR2 FQNENV. CDR3 loop: CASSPSGTRSYEQYF. The CDR3 nucleotides are TGTGCCAGCAGCCCATCAGGCACACGCTCCTACGAGCAGTACTTC. Drawing the rest from reference TRBV16 and TRBJ2-7, the complete variable domain is GEEVAQTPKHLVRGEGQKAKLYCAPIKGHSYVFWYQQVLKNEFKFLISFQNENVFDETGMPKERFSAKCLPNSPCSLEIQATKLEDSAVYFCASSPSGTRSYEQYFGPGTRLTVT.

This clone was observed a single time. The rearrangement links TRBV5-1 to TRBJ2-3, with TRBD2 matching over 8 bases. The ends lost 1 base at V and 0 bases at J; junction bases unmatched: 4. In germline, CDR1 is SGHRS, CDR2 YFSETQ. This CDR3 region has 16 residues. The CDR3 loop reads CASSLTSGHSTDTQYF. The CDR3 DNA sequence: TGCGCCAGCAGCTTGACTAGCGGACATAGCACAGATACGCAGTATTTT. Full variable domain (remainder filled in from reference TRBV5-1 and TRBJ2-3): KAGVTQTPRYLIKTRGQQVTLSCSPISGHRSVSWYQQTPGQGLQFLFEYFSETQRNKGNFPGRFSGRQFSNSRSEMNVSTLELGDSALYLCASSLTSGHSTDTQYFGPGTRLTVL.

The chain uses TRBV30 and TRBJ1-4, with D unresolved. The V and J ends lost 0 bases and 8 bases respectively, with 13 bases between them. The CDR3 sequence is 14 residues long. The germline V gene encodes CDR1 GTSNPN and CDR2 SVGIG (reference sequence). The CDR3 coding sequence is TGTGCCTGGAGTGTACGAGGGTTGGGAGAAAAACTGTTTTTT. Amino acids: CAWSVRGLGEKLFF. The full variable domain, in which reference TRBV30 and TRBJ1-4 provide the parts outside the CDR3, is SQTIHQWPATLVQPVGSPLSLECTVEGTSNPNLYWYRQAAGRGLQLLFYSVGIGQISSEVPQNLSASRPQDRQFILSSKKLLLSDSGFYLCAWSVRGLGEKLFFGSGTQLSVL.

The chain links TRBV20-1 to TRBJ2-1, with 7 bases fitting TRBD2. Germline values: CDR1 DFQATT, CDR2 SNEGSKA (reference sequence). V trimming: 5 bases; J trimming: 6 bases; junction bases outside the gene matches: 1. The CDR3 has 11 amino acids. The CDR3: CSARTSNEQFF. The CDR3 bases are TGCAGTGCTCGGACTAGCAATGAGCAGTTCTTC.

The V gene is TRBV30, the J gene TRBJ1-2, with 11 bases fitting TRBD1. V shed 2 bases, J shed 6 bases, and the junction held 14 bases outside the gene matches. Germline assignment: CDR1 GTSNPN and CDR2 SVGIG (reference sequence). The CDR3 length is 17 residues. The CDR3: CAWSSRDRGISAHGYTF. CDR3 DNA: TGTGCCTGGAGTTCCCGGGACAGGGGGATTAGCGCGCATGGCTACACCTTC.

The chain links TRBV5-8 to TRBJ2-6, with D perhaps TRBD2 (6 bases). Trimming cost V 4 bases and J 0 bases, with 11 bases left between them. Germline assignment: CDR1 SGHTS and CDR2 YDEGEE. The CDR3 has 16 amino acids. The CDR3 region is CASSTGLSSGANVLTF. CDR3 nucleotide sequence: TGTGCCAGCAGCACGGGACTGAGCTCTGGGGCCAACGTCCTGACTTTC.

The J gene is TRBJ2-7, the V gene TRBV11-1, with D possibly being TRBD1 or TRBD2 (5 bases each). From germline, CDR1 is SGHAT and CDR2 FQDESV (reference sequence). V shed 1 base and J shed 2 bases, with 12 bases lying between them. CDR3 size: 15 residues. CDR3 protein: CASSLVAGTTYEQYF. In DNA form, the CDR3 reads TGTGCCAGCAGCTTAGTGGCAGGGACCACCTACGAGCAGTACTTC.

This clone has a handful of counts. The chain uses TRBV6-1 and TRBJ1-5, with 7 bases fitting TRBD1. This CDR3 is built from 15 residues. The V gene's germline CDR1 is MNHNS and CDR2 SASEGT. V lost 3 bases, J lost 6 bases, and 8 bases stayed unmatched. The CDR3, as DNA: TGTGCCAGCAGTGACGAACAGGGGAAGCCTCAGCCCCAGCATTTT. Protein product: CASSDEQGKPQPQHF.

This chain links TRBV5-4 with TRBJ2-1, with TRBD2 identical over 7 bases. Germline trimming cut 1 base from V and 1 base from J; bases unmatched to any gene: 5. Per the germline V gene, CDR1 is SGHNT and CDR2 is YYREEE (reference sequence). There are 16 residues in the CDR3. CDR3 sequence: CASSLTMGGSYNEQFF. For the CDR3, the DNA is TGTGCCAGCAGCTTGACGATGGGGGGGTCCTACAATGAGCAGTTCTTC.

V is TRBV9 and J is TRBJ2-7, with TRBD1 matching 9 bases. Trimming cost V 3 bases and J 4 bases; bases outside gene matches: 8. Germline lookup yields CDR1 SGDLS and CDR2 YYNGEE. This CDR3 is built from 15 residues. As DNA, the CDR3 is TGTGCCAGCAGCGCAGATCGACAGGGGGAGTACGAGCAGTACTTC. Amino acid sequence: CASSADRQGEYEQYF.

The rearrangement links TRBV5-1 to TRBJ2-5; 9 bases are shared with TRBD1. V trimming: 3 bases; J trimming: 4 bases; junction bases outside the gene matches: 4. Germline V gene sequence: CDR1 SGHRS, CDR2 YFSETQ. This CDR3 contains 14 residues. The CDR3 nucleotides read TGCGCCAGCAGCTACGGGACAGGGACAGAGACCCAGTACTTC. Its protein is CASSYGTGTETQYF.

CDR3: CASSANWAGELFF. CDR3 nucleotide sequence: TGTGCCAGCAGTGCAAACTGGGCCGGGGAGCTGTTTTTT. J is TRBJ2-2 and V is TRBV25-1; the D is unclear. The CDR3 has 13 residues. V lost 4 bases and J 6 bases, leaving 9 bases between the germline ends. Germline V gene lookup returns CDR1 MGHDK and CDR2 SYGVNS.

This clone was found once. J is TRBJ2-1 and V is TRBV5-1, with TRBD2 matching over 8 bases. J gave up 5 bases and V 3 bases, and 10 bases lay outside the gene matches. The CDR3 runs to 16 residues. Germline CDR1 is SGHRS and CDR2 is YFSETQ. CDR3 sequence reads: CASSSDSGSANNEQFF. The CDR3 nucleotides are TGCGCCAGCAGCTCGGACAGCGGGAGTGCGAACAATGAGCAGTTCTTC.

The chain links TRBV4-3 to TRBJ2-2; 9 bases map to TRBD2. The J segment lost 4 bases and the V segment lost 1 base, leaving 7 bases of the junction unmatched. The CDR3 runs to 17 residues. Germline V lookup: CDR1 LGHNA, CDR2 YSLEER. CDR3 protein: CASSQASAGGLTGELFF. DNA for the CDR3: TGCGCCAGCAGCCAAGCATCAGCGGGAGGACTCACCGGGGAGCTGTTTTTT.

V and J are TRBV5-1 and TRBJ2-2; 8 bases agree with TRBD2. With V trimmed by 0 bases and J by 4 bases, 2 bases remained unmatched. Germline V lookup: CDR1 SGHRS, CDR2 YFSETQ. The CDR3 runs 15 residues. DNA for the CDR3: TGCGCCAGCAGCTTGGCGCTAGCGGGCACCGGGGAGCTGTTTTTT. Translated: CASSLALAGTGELFF.

The rearrangement uses TRBV27 and TRBJ1-1; 11 bases line up with TRBD1. CDR3 length: 15 amino acids. Germline assignment: CDR1 MNHEY and CDR2 SMNVEV (reference sequence). V shed 2 bases and J 5 bases; nucleotides not matched to a gene: 4. The CDR3: CASSLAGQGGTEAFF. CDR3 coding DNA: TGTGCCAGCAGTTTAGCGGGACAGGGGGGTACTGAAGCTTTCTTT.

V usage is TRBV6-1 and J usage is TRBJ1-2, with 7 bases matching TRBD1. V dropped 2 bases and J dropped 4; count of bases not matched to a gene: 7. The CDR3 runs 15 residues. Germline CDR1 and CDR2: MNHNS and SASEGT. This CDR3 is CASSESQGGSYGYTF. The DNA for the CDR3 is TGTGCCAGCAGTGAATCGCAGGGGGGGAGCTATGGCTACACCTTC.

This clone was found a few times. This sequence joins TRBV10-1 and TRBJ1-2; the match to TRBD1 covers 8 bases. CDR1 and CDR2 (germline): WNHNN, SYGVQD (reference sequence). The CDR3 loop spans 13 amino acids. J gave up 8 bases and V 6 bases, and 8 bases lay outside the gene matches. The CDR3 DNA is TGCGCCAGCAGCGCGACAGGGGCGGGAGGCTACACCTTC. Translating gives CASSATGAGGYTF.

The chain carries TRBV7-2 and TRBJ2-7, with 9 bases lining up with TRBD2. The CDR3 has 14 residues. CDR1 and CDR2 (germline): SGHTA, FQGNSA. V trimming: 5 bases; J trimming: 5 bases; junction bases outside the gene matches: 7. CDR3 DNA: TGTGCCAGCAGCGAAAGCGGGAGGTCACACGAGCAGTACTTC. Translation gives CASSESGRSHEQYF.

This chain connects TRBV5-5 to TRBJ2-7, with TRBD2 as a possible D gene (6 bases). V was clipped by 0 bases and J by 3 bases, with 10 bases between them. The CDR3 extends over 14 amino acids. CDR1 is SGHKS, CDR2 YYEKEE, per germline (reference sequence). The CDR3 reads CASSLGGLLYEQYF. CDR3 nucleotides: TGTGCCAGCAGCTTGGGGGGACTTCTCTACGAGCAGTACTTC.

The rearrangement joins TRBV10-2 to TRBJ2-7; D is unresolved. Germline V CDR1 and CDR2: WSHSY, SAAADI. V gave up 4 bases and J gave up 3 bases, with 13 bases separating them. There are 14 residues in the CDR3. The CDR3 spells CASSVGPQHYEQYF. The CDR3 DNA is TGCGCCAGCAGTGTAGGGCCACAACACTACGAGCAGTACTTC.

The V gene is TRBV5-1, the J gene TRBJ2-2, with 8 bases that match TRBD2. CDR3 size: 17 residues. V gave up 4 bases and J gave up 0 bases; unmatched junction bases: 8. Germline CDR1 is SGHRS and CDR2 is YFSETQ. Here the CDR3 DNA reads TGCGCCAGCAGCCTCTTAGCGGGAATCTCGAACACCGGGGAGCTGTTTTTT. Its translation is CASSLLAGISNTGELFF. Full variable domain (missing parts from reference TRBV5-1 and TRBJ2-2): KAGVTQTPRYLIKTRGQQVTLSCSPISGHRSVSWYQQTPGQGLQFLFEYFSETQRNKGNFPGRFSGRQFSNSRSEMNVSTLELGDSALYLCASSLLAGISNTGELFFGEGSRLTVL.

The chain couples TRBV27 to TRBJ2-7; the match to TRBD1 covers 9 bases. Germline lookup yields CDR1 MNHEY and CDR2 SMNVEV (reference sequence). The length of the CDR3 is 14 residues. Trimming cost V 7 bases and J 3 bases; bases outside gene matches: 7. CDR3 loop: CASKAGTGHYEQYF. The CDR3 coding sequence is TGTGCCAGCAAGGCCGGGACAGGGCACTACGAGCAGTACTTC.

The rearrangement joins TRBV6-5 to TRBJ1-1; tentative D call: TRBD1 (5 bases). Germline CDR1 reads MNHEY; CDR2 reads SVGAGI. The CDR3 loop spans 14 amino acids. With 2 bases removed from V and 5 bases from J, the gap between germline ends came to 12 bases. CDR3 bases: TGTGCCAGCAGTTACCAGGGTGGGCAGACTGAAGCTTTCTTT. Translation: CASSYQGGQTEAFF.

The chain recombines TRBV5-3 with TRBJ2-1, with D possibly matching TRBD1 (5 bases). TRBV5-3 is identified as an open reading frame with a role that is uncertain. V lost 0 bases and J 8 bases, leaving 12 bases between the germline ends. CDR3 length equals 14 residues. CDR3 in DNA: TGTGCCAGAAGCTTGGAAAGTTCCAGGGATGAGCAGTTCTTC. This translates into CARSLESSRDEQFF.

J is TRBJ2-2 and V is TRBV4-3; D possibly uses TRBD1 or TRBD2 (5 bases each). The CDR3 has 15 amino acids. CDR1 is LGHNA and CDR2 is YSLEER in the germline V gene. V shed 4 bases and J shed 4 bases, with 13 bases lying between them. The CDR3 loop is CASSPGARSTGELFF. In nucleotides, the CDR3 is TGCGCCAGCAGCCCCGGGGCTAGGAGCACCGGGGAGCTGTTTTTT.

The chain recombines TRBV11-3 with TRBJ2-2, with 12 positions matching TRBD2. The CDR3 totals 18 residues. CDR1 SGHNT and CDR2 YENEEA come from the germline V gene. The trim removed 5 bases at V and 6 bases at J, leaving 13 bases unmatched. The CDR3 DNA reads as TGTGCCAGCAGCCGACTAGCGGGAGATCTGGGGTTGGCCGGGGAGCTGTTTTTT. As protein: CASSRLAGDLGLAGELFF.